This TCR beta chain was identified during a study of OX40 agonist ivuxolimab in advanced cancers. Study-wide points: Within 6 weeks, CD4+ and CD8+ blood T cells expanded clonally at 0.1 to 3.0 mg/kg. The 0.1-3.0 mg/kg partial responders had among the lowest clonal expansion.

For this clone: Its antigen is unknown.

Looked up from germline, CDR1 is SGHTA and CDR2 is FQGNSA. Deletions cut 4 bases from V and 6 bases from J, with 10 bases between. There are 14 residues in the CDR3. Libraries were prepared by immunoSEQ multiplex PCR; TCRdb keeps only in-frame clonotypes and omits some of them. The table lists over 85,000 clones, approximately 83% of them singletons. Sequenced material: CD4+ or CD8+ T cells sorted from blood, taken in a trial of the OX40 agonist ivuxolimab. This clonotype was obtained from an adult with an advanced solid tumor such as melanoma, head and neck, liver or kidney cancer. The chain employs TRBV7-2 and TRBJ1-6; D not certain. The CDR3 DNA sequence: TGTGCCAGCAGCTCACAGTCATTTAATTCACCCCTCCACTTT. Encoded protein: CASSSQSFNSPLHF.